Shown below are 21 T cell receptor beta chains from a single sample sequenced in a study of monozygotic twins with cystic fibrosis. Using immunoSEQ multiplex PCR, the repertoire was profiled, and TCRdb retains in-frame clones only, with some absent. This table has roughly 19,000 clones, approximately 96% appearing once. Sequencing was carried out using blood. Source of these receptors: a woman in her 30s with cystic fibrosis.

J is TRBJ1-4 and V is TRBV19; D gene unclear. V lost 3 bases to trimming and J lost 0 bases, with 5 bases between them. CDR3 size: 14 residues. The germline V gene encodes CDR1 LNHDA and CDR2 SQIVND (reference sequence). The CDR3 protein is CASSMWATNEKLFF. The DNA for the CDR3 is TGTGCCAGTAGTATGTGGGCAACTAATGAAAAACTGTTTTTT. The variable domain in full, completed from reference TRBV19 and TRBJ1-4, reads DGGITQSPKYLFRKEGQNVTLSCEQNLNHDAMYWYRQDPGQGLRLIYYSQIVNDFQKGDIAEGYSVSREKKESFPLTVTSAQKNPTAFYLCASSMWATNEKLFFGSGTQLSVL.

V and J are TRBV7-9 and TRBJ2-7; 12 bases fit TRBD1. V lost 5 bases and J lost 1; bases outside the gene matches: 9. Germline V lookup: CDR1 SEHNR, CDR2 FQNEAQ (reference sequence). The CDR3 covers 17 residues. The CDR3 DNA is TGTGCCAGCAGCGCGGGACAGGGGGCGTTAACATCCTACGAGCAGTACTTC. Translating gives CASSAGQGALTSYEQYF.

The rearrangement links TRBV5-1 to TRBJ2-5; TRBD2 aligns across 11 bases. The V gene's germline CDR1 is SGHRS and CDR2 YFSETQ. V was pared by 4 bases and J by 5 bases, with 13 bases of the junction left unmatched. This CDR3 has 17 amino acids. The CDR3 here is CASSGSGGAPSLETQYF. In nucleotides, the CDR3 is TGCGCCAGCAGCGGTAGCGGGGGGGCCCCTTCGTTGGAGACCCAGTACTTC.

This chain links TRBV7-9 with TRBJ1-3; no clear D gene. CDR1 and CDR2 from the germline V gene are SEHNR and FQNEAQ (reference sequence). The V and J ends lost 2 bases and 0 bases respectively, with 8 bases between them. The CDR3 is made up of 15 amino acids. CDR3 in amino acids: CASSLTASSGNTIYF. In nucleotides, the CDR3 is TGTGCCAGCAGCTTAACGGCCAGCTCTGGAAACACCATATATTTT.

CDR3 region: CASSVGDRGRHEQYF. For the CDR3, the DNA is TGCGCCAGCAGCGTTGGGGACAGGGGTCGTCACGAGCAGTACTTC. The rearrangement links TRBV5-1 to TRBJ2-7; 10 bases fit TRBD1. This CDR3 spans 15 amino acids. V shed 4 bases and J 5 bases; nucleotides not matched to a gene: 9. The germline gives CDR1 SGHRS, CDR2 YFSETQ.

V gene TRBV30 combines with J gene TRBJ1-2, with 8 bases fitting TRBD1. Looked up from germline, CDR1 is GTSNPN and CDR2 is SVGIG (reference sequence). Unmatched junction bases numbered 13, after V lost 0 bases and J lost 4 bases. This CDR3 is built from 17 residues. The DNA of the CDR3 is TGTGCCTGGAGTGTTGAGAGAAGGACAGGGCCATTCTATGGCTACACCTTC. Its protein product is CAWSVERRTGPFYGYTF.

The genes are TRBV19 and TRBJ1-1; D remains unclear. In germline, CDR1 is LNHDA, CDR2 SQIVND (reference sequence). This CDR3 spans 14 amino acids. V lost 3 bases and J lost 3, with 11 bases in between. The CDR3 DNA follows: TGTGCCAGTAGTATTACGGGGATATACACTGAAGCTTTCTTT. Its translation is CASSITGIYTEAFF.

CDR3 residues: CASSDTPPGSDRGPGKQPQHF. The CDR3 DNA sequence: TGTGCCAGCAGTGACACCCCACCGGGTTCGGACAGGGGGCCGGGGAAGCAGCCCCAGCATTTT. This sequence joins TRBV6-4 and TRBJ1-5; 11 nucleotides agree with TRBD1. Germline CDR1 is MRHNA and CDR2 is SNTAGT. The CDR3 loop spans 21 amino acids. V gave up 2 bases and J gave up 7 bases; unmatched junction bases: 22.

The chain couples TRBV14 to TRBJ1-1; D is unresolved. V lost 4 bases to trimming and J lost 8 bases, with 8 bases between them. This CDR3 is built from 11 residues. Germline CDR1 reads SGHDN; CDR2 reads FVKESK. The CDR3 coding sequence is TGTGCCAGCAGCCCGTTTAACGAAGCTTTCTTT. This encodes CASSPFNEAFF.

The CDR3 here is CASSLEGIYGYTF. Here the CDR3 DNA reads TGTGCCAGCAGCTTGGAAGGGATCTATGGCTACACCTTC. The chain is built from TRBV5-4 and TRBJ1-2; the D is unclear. Trimming took 0 bases from V and 4 from J, leaving 7 bases between them. The CDR3 extends over 13 amino acids. Germline CDR1 is SGHNT and CDR2 is YYREEE (reference sequence).

The genes are TRBV11-1 and TRBJ2-7; unclear D gene. Between the trimmed V and J ends, which lost 8 bases and 3 bases, there was a span of 11 bases. The CDR3 loop spans 12 amino acids. CDR1 is SGHAT and CDR2 is FQDESV in the germline V gene (reference sequence). DNA of the CDR3: TGTGCCAGCGGAACAGAATACTACGAGCAGTACTTC. Protein sequence: CASGTEYYEQYF.

The chain joins TRBV28 to TRBJ1-5, with no clear D. Germline V gives CDR1 MDHEN, CDR2 SYDVKM. V dropped 4 bases and J dropped 0 bases, with 19 bases sitting between them. This CDR3 is built from 18 residues. This CDR3 is CASSSLGNVRYSNQPQHF. The CDR3 bases are TGTGCCAGCAGTTCCCTGGGGAACGTTCGGTATAGCAATCAGCCCCAGCATTTT.

The gene calls are TRBV27 and TRBJ1-6; no firm D call. The V and J ends lost 3 bases and 6 bases respectively, with 6 bases between them. CDR3 length: 13 residues. Germline V lookup: CDR1 MNHEY, CDR2 SMNVEV (reference sequence). The CDR3 reads CASSFYTNSPLHF. CDR3 DNA sequence: TGTGCCAGCAGTTTTTACACTAATTCACCCCTCCACTTT.

V gene TRBV4-3 combines with J gene TRBJ1-2; 12 bases line up with TRBD1. There are 14 residues in the CDR3. The trim removed 3 bases at V and 5 bases at J, leaving 1 base unmatched. CDR1 and CDR2 (germline): LGHNA, YSLEER. CDR3: CASSQGQGAYGYTF. DNA of the CDR3: TGCGCCAGCAGCCAGGGACAGGGGGCTTATGGCTACACCTTC.

This chain uses TRBV10-3 with TRBJ2-1; D is possibly TRBD2 (6 bases). The CDR3 runs to 17 residues. Trimming removed 2 bases at V and 7 bases at J, with 21 bases between. Germline CDR1 reads ENHRY; CDR2 reads SYGVKD. The CDR3 coding sequence is TGTGCCATCAGTGAGAAGCGTGTCGGAGGGGTTCAGAATGAGCAGTTCTTC. It codes for CAISEKRVGGVQNEQFF.

This chain joins TRBV7-8 and TRBJ2-3; D not certain. Deletions cut 5 bases from V and 6 bases from J, with 12 bases between. Germline CDR1 reads SGHVS; CDR2 reads FQNEAQ. The CDR3 spans 13 residues. The CDR3 is CASSPRSGDTQYF. The CDR3 DNA reads as TGTGCCAGCAGCCCACGTTCCGGTGATACGCAGTATTTT.

This clone was detected only a few times. The rearrangement links TRBV27 to TRBJ2-2; D remains ambiguous. This CDR3 has 17 amino acids. In germline, CDR1 is MNHEY, CDR2 SMNVEV (reference sequence). Trimming pared 8 bases from V and 0 bases from J, leaving 19 bases between. CDR3 region: CASRQFSSPANTGELFF. DNA for the CDR3: TGTGCCAGCCGCCAATTCTCTAGTCCTGCGAACACCGGGGAGCTGTTTTTT.

V and J are TRBV30 and TRBJ1-1; maybe TRBD1 (5 bases). V lost 4 bases and J lost 1, with 22 bases in between. This CDR3 has 17 residues. Looked up from germline, CDR1 is GTSNPN and CDR2 is SVGIG (reference sequence). The CDR3 region is CAWKLSAPGRENTEAFF. The DNA of the CDR3 is TGTGCCTGGAAACTTTCAGCCCCAGGGCGCGAGAACACTGAAGCTTTCTTT.

The rearrangement uses TRBV20-1 and TRBJ1-2; no firm D call. The CDR3 has 10 amino acids. V lost 5 bases, J lost 8 bases, and 9 bases lay in between. Germline CDR1 reads DFQATT; CDR2 reads SNEGSKA (reference sequence). The CDR3 coding sequence is TGCAGTGCTTCCTTAGAGGGCTACACCTTC. This encodes CSASLEGYTF.

The chain recombines TRBV25-1 with TRBJ1-2, with D perhaps matching TRBD1 (6 bases). Trimming took off 1 base at V and 4 bases at J, with 10 bases between the two ends. Germline CDR1 is MGHDK and CDR2 is SYGVNS. This CDR3 has 14 amino acids. The CDR3 nucleotides read TGTGCCAGCAGTGAATCGGGGGCGGCCTATGGCTACACCTTC. Translated, it gives CASSESGAAYGYTF.

The chain employs TRBV6-6 and TRBJ2-3; D is perhaps TRBD1 (5 bases). Per germline, CDR1 MNHNY and CDR2 SVGAGI (reference sequence). The CDR3 covers 15 residues. Trimming left V 5 bases short and J 3 bases short, with 15 bases between. The DNA of the CDR3 is TGTGCCAGCAGTAGACAGCTCCGGGCAACAGATACGCAGTATTTT. Protein product: CASSRQLRATDTQYF.